The T cell receptor beta chain described here comes from a study of T cell responses to AZD1222 COVID-19 vaccine. Findings and caveats of the study: Donor demographics were predominantly white British with a female majority; clonal diversity may be underestimated.

This CDR3 spans 17 amino acids. The repertoire was sequenced with immunoSEQ multiplex PCR; TCRdb's copy has only in-frame clones and lacks some. The sample lists 95,000 to 110,000 clones, around 90% occurring once. In this sample, this clone turned up once. The antigen remains unidentified. The sequence was obtained from an adult in good health. The chain has TRBV21-1 and TRBJ2-3; the table assigns TRBD2, which was not confirmed against the DNA. TRBV21-1 is a listed pseudogene. The sequences come from peripheral blood, collected on day 0 of AZD1222 vaccination. The CDR3 spells CASSKLGYSGRGNTQYF. DNA for the CDR3: TGTGCCAGCAGCAAATTGGGCTATAGCGGGAGGGGAAATACGCAGTATTTT.